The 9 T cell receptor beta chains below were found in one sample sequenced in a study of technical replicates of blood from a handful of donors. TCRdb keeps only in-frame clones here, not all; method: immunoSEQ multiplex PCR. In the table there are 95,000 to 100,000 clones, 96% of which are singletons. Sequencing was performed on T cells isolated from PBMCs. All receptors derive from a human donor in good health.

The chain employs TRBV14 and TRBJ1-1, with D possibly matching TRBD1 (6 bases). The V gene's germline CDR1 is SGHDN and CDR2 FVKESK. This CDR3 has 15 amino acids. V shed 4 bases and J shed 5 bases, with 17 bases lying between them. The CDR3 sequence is CASSLAGGRGTEAFF. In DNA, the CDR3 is TGTGCCAGCAGCCTTGCCGGGGGGCGAGGAACTGAAGCTTTCTTT.

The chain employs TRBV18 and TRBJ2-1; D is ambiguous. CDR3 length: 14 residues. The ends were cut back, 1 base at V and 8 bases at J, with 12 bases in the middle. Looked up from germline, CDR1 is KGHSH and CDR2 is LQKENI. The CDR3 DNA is TGTGCCAGCTCACCACGATCTATAAACCATGAGCAGTTCTTC. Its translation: CASSPRSINHEQFF.

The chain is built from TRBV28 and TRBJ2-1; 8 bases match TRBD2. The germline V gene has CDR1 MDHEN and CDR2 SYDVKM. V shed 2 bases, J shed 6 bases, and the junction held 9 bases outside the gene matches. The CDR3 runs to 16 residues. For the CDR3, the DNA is TGTGCCAGCAGTTTAGATGCCCTAGCGGGTTCCAATGAGCAGTTCTTC. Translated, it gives CASSLDALAGSNEQFF.

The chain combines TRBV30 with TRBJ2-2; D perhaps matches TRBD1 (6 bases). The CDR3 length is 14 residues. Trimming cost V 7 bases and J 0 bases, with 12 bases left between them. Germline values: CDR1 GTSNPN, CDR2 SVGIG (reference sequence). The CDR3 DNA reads TGTGCCTTCCGAGGACAGTCGAACACCGGGGAGCTGTTTTTT. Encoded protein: CAFRGQSNTGELFF.

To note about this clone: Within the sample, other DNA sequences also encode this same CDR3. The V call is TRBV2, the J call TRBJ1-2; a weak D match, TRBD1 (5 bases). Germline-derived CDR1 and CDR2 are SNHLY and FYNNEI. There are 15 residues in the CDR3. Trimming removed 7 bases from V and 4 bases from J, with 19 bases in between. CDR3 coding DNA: TGTGCCAGCACTCTAGGACACCAGCTAGGCTATGGCTACACCTTC. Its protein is CASTLGHQLGYGYTF.

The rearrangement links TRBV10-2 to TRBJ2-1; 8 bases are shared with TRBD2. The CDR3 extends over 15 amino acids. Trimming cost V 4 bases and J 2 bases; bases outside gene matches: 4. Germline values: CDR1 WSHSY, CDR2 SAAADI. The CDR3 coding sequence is TGCGCCAGCAGTGCGAGACTAGCGACCTACAATGAGCAGTTCTTC. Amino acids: CASSARLATYNEQFF.

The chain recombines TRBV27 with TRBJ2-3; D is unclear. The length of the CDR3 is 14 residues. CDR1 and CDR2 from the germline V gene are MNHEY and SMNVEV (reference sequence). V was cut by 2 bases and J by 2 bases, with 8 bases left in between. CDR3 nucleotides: TGTGCCAGCAGTTTAAGAGAGTTCACAGATACGCAGTATTTT. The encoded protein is CASSLREFTDTQYF.

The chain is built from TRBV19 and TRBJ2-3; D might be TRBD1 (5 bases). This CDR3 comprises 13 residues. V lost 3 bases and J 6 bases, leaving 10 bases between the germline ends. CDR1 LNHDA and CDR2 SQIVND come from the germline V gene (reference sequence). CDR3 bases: TGTGCCAGTAGTATGGTTGGGGCGGATACGCAGTATTTT. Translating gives CASSMVGADTQYF.

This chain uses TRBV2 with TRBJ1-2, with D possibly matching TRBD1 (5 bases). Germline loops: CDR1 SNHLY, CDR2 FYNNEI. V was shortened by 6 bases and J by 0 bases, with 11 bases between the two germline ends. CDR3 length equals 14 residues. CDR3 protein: CASRIQEPNYGYTF. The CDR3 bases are TGTGCCAGCAGAATACAGGAGCCTAACTATGGCTACACCTTC. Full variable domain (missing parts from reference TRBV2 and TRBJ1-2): EPEVTQTPSHQVTQMGQEVILRCVPISNHLYFYWYRQILGQKVEFLVSFYNNEISEKSEIFDDQFSVERPDGSNFTLKIRSTKLEDSAMYFCASRIQEPNYGYTFGSGTRLTVV.